This TCR beta chain was sequenced during a study of blood T cell repertoires in COVID-19. Study information: From the United States, Italy and Spain came samples of acute and convalescent COVID-19. PBMCs, B-cell-depleted T cells, or T cells were the source of the cDNA or gDNA that made up the material.

Germline CDR1 reads SQVTM; CDR2 reads ANQGSEA. CDR3 size: 13 residues. V lost 4 bases and J lost 7; bases outside the gene matches: 6. Clones were read by immunoSEQ multiplex PCR, and TCRdb kept only the in-frame ones, dropping some. Here the sample spans fewer than 300,000 clones, just over 90% being singletons. The sequenced sample consisted of peripheral blood. This TCR was sampled from a woman aged 30 to 39 with COVID-19, enrolled during active disease. V is TRBV29-1 and J is TRBJ2-2; 7 nucleotides align to TRBD1. The CDR3 region is CSVVEGADGELFF. The CDR3 nucleotides are TGCAGCGTTGTTGAGGGGGCGGACGGGGAGCTGTTTTTT.